This T cell receptor (beta chain) was sequenced during a study of ipilimumab plus nivolumab after autologous stem cell transplantation. Looking at the study overall: The DLBCL cohort had primary refractory and relapsed disease, with 18-month progression-free survival of approximately 87% and 28%.

Using immunoSEQ multiplex PCR, the repertoire was profiled, and TCRdb retains in-frame clones only, with some absent. The sample includes around 84,000 clones, more than 80% of them seen just once. Germline CDR1 reads SGHDT; CDR2 reads YYEEEE. This CDR3 has 16 residues. The junction had 10 bases not matched to a gene; V was cut back by 2 bases and J by 8 bases. This clone appeared once. Checkpoint therapy with ipilimumab 1 mg/kg began 14 to 28 days after transplant. Sequences were derived from PBMCs, sampled in a trial of ipilimumab plus nivolumab as post-transplant consolidation. This chain connects TRBV5-6 to TRBJ2-1; 10 positions match TRBD2. This clonotype originated in a male donor with diffuse large B-cell lymphoma. The CDR3 DNA reads TGTGCCAGCAGCTTCCGAGCGGGGGGGATAGTTGATGAGCAGTTCTTC. As protein: CASSFRAGGIVDEQFF.